These 3 T cell receptor beta chains originate from one sample sequenced in a study of T cells in Graves' hyperthyroidism and ophthalmopathy. RNA transcripts provided the source from which TCR beta CDR3 regions were amplified. Researchers ran a first-round RT-PCR on the TCR CDR3 using the HTBI primer set. TCRdb used MiXCR to reprocess the multiplex PCR reads, holding one entry per CDR3 protein. The table includes 400,000 to 500,000 distinct CDR3 sequences, roughly 15% detected once. Sequences were obtained from blood. Every receptor here comes from a man between 18 and 29 years old with Graves' ophthalmopathy.

This clonotype was detected a few times. The chain couples TRBV19 to TRBJ2-2; 10 bases agree with TRBD2. In germline, CDR1 is LNHDA, CDR2 SQIVND (reference sequence). V lost 4 bases to trimming and J lost 4 bases; unmatched junction nucleotides: 6. The CDR3 runs to 16 residues. This CDR3 reads CASSRHSGGATGELFF. The CDR3 nucleotides read TGTGCCAGTAGTAGGCACAGCGGGGGGGCCACCGGGGAGCTGTTTTTT.

The V and J genes are TRBV3-1 and TRBJ2-2; no clear D gene. Looked up from germline, CDR1 is LGHDT and CDR2 is YNNKEL (reference sequence). Trimming left V 7 bases short and J 0 bases short, with 12 bases between. CDR3 length: 15 residues. In DNA form, the CDR3 reads TGTGCCAGCACCTTTGGCAGAGCGAACACCGGGGAGCTGTTTTTT. Amino acid sequence: CASTFGRANTGELFF. Filled out from reference TRBV3-1 and TRBJ2-2, the complete variable domain reads DTAVSQTPKYLVTQMGNDKSIKCEQNLGHDTMYWYKQDSKKFLKIMFSYNNKELIINETVPNRFSPKSPDKAHLNLHINSLELGDSAVYFCASTFGRANTGELFFGEGSRLTVL.

This clonotype was counted ten times or more. The chain couples TRBV13 to TRBJ1-6; maybe TRBD1 (6 bases). The V end was cut by 2 bases, the J end by 7 bases, with 12 bases between. CDR1 is PRHDT, CDR2 FYEKMQ, per germline (reference sequence). The CDR3 length is 15 residues. CDR3 nucleotides: TGTGCCAGCAGCTTATACAGGGACCAAAATTCACCCCTCCACTTT. This sequence encodes CASSLYRDQNSPLHF.